The subject of this entry is one T cell receptor beta chain. The target antigen is unknown. The read gets to within 3 residues of the CDR3 end, and the germline J gene fills in the rest. The sample belongs to a study of T cell clonality in common variable immunodeficiency. Study conclusions and caveats: Common variable immunodeficiency TCR beta sequences reportedly had fewer deletions and N-nucleotide insertions.

V gave up 6 bases and J gave up 4 bases; unmatched junction bases: 8. CDR1 is KGHSH, CDR2 LQKENI, per germline. The CDR3 contains 15 residues. Control and CVID samples contributed equal amounts of genomic DNA. The method was immunoSEQ multiplex PCR; TCRdb's version includes in-frame clones alone and lacks a portion of them. The record shows about 32,000 clones for this sample, with no singletons present. The chain links TRBV18 to TRBJ1-2, with TRBD1 identical over 10 bases. The sequenced material came from peripheral blood mononuclear cells. This TCR came from a human donor with common variable immunodeficiency. The CDR3 bases that were read are TGTGCCAGCTCCGACGGACAGGGGGGTAGCTATGGC. Its protein product is CASSDGQGGSYG. The full CDR3 protein reads CASSDGQGGSYGYTF.